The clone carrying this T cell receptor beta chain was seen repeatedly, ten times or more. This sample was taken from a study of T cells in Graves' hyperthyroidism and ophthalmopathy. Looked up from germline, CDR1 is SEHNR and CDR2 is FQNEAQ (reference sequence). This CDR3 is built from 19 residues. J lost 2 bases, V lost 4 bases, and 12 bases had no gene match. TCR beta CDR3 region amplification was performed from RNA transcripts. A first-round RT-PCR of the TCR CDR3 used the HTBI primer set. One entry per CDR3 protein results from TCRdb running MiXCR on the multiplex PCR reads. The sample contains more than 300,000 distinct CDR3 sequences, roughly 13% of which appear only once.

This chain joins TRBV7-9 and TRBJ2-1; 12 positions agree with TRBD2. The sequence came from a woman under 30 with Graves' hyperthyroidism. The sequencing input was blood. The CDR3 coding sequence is TGTGCCAGCAGCTCGCAAGGAGTCCTAGCGGGAGGGACCTACAATGAGCAGTTCTTC. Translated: CASSSQGVLAGGTYNEQFF.